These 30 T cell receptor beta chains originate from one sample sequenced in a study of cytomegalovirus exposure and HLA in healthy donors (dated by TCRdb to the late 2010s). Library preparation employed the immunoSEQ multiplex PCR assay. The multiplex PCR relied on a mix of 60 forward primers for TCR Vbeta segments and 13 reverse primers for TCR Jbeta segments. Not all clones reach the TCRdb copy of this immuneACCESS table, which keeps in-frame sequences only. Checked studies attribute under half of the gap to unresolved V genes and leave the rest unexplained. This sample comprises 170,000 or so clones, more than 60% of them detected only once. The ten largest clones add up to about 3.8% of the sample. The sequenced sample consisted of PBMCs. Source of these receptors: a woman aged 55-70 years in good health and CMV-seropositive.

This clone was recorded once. CDR3 protein: CASSLDSSTNEKLFF. The CDR3 region has the DNA TGTGCCAGCAGCTTGGACAGCTCAACTAATGAAAAACTGTTTTTT. The chain employs TRBV5-4 and TRBJ1-4; no clear D. The CDR3 covers 15 residues. The V and J ends lost 0 bases and 0 bases respectively, with 6 bases between them. CDR1 and CDR2 (germline): SGHNT, YYREEE (reference sequence).

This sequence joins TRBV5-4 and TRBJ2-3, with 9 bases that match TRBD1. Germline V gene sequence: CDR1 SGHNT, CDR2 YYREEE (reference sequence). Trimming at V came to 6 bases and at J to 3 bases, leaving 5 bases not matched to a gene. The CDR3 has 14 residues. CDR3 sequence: CASTGQGRTDTQYF. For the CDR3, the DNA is TGTGCCAGCACAGGACAGGGGCGAACAGATACGCAGTATTTT.

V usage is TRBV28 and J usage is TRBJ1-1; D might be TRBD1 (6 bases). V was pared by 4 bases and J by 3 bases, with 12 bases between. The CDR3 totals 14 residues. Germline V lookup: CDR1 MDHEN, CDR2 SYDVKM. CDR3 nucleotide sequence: TGTGCCAGCAGTTCACAGGGTATTTACACTGAAGCTTTCTTT. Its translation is CASSSQGIYTEAFF.

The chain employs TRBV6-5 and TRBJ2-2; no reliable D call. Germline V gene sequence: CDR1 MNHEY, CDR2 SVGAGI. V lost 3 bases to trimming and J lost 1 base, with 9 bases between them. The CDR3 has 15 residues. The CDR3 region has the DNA TGTGCCAGCAGTTATAGACATAAGAACACCGGGGAGCTGTTTTTT. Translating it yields CASSYRHKNTGELFF.

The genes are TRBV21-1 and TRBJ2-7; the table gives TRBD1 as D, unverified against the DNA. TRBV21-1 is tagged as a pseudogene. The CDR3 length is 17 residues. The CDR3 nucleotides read TGTGCCAGCTGTAAACAGGGGGACAGGGGGCCCTCCTACGAGCAGTACTTC. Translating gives CASCKQGDRGPSYEQYF.

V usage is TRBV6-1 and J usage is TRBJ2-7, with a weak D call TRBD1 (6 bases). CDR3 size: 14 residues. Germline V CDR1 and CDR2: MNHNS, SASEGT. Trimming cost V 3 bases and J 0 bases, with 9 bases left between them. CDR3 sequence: CASSETGDSYEQYF. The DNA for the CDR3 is TGTGCCAGCAGTGAGACAGGTGACTCCTACGAGCAGTACTTC.

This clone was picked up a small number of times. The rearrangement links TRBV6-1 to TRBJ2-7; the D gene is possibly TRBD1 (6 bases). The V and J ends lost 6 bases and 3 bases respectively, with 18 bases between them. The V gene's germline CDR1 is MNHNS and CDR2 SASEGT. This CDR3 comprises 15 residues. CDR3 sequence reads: CASRVGDNHLYEQYF. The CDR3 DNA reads TGTGCCAGCAGAGTGGGGGACAACCATCTCTACGAGCAGTACTTC.

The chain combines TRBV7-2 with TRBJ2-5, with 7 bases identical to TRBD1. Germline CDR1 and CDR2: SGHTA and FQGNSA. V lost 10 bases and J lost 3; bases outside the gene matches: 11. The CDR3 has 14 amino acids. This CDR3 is CATSRGDSKETQYF. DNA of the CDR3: TGTGCCACCTCCCGTGGGGACAGTAAAGAGACCCAGTACTTC.

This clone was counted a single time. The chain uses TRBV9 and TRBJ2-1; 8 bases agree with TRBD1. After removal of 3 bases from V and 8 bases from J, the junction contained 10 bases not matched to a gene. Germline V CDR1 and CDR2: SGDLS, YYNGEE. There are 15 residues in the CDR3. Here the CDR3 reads CASSAGTGSVDEQFF. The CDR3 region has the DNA TGTGCCAGCAGCGCCGGGACAGGCTCTGTCGATGAGCAGTTCTTC.

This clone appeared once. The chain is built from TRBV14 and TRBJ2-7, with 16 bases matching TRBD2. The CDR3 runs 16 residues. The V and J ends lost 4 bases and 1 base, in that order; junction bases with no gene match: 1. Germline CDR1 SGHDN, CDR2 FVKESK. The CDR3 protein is CASSRGLAGGSYEQYF. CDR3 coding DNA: TGTGCCAGCAGCCGGGGACTAGCGGGAGGGTCCTACGAGCAGTACTTC.

The DNA for the CDR3 is TGTGCCAGCAGGAAACAGGGCTACCAAGAGACCCAGTACTTC. Residues: CASRKQGYQETQYF. The chain uses TRBV27 and TRBJ2-5; D is perhaps TRBD1 (6 bases). This CDR3 is built from 14 residues. The V gene lost 6 bases and the J gene lost 0 bases, with 11 bases spanning the gap. Germline V gene sequence: CDR1 MNHEY, CDR2 SMNVEV (reference sequence).

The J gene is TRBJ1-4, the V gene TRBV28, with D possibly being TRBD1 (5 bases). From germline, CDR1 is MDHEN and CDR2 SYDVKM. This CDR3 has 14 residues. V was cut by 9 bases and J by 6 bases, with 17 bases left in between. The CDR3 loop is CASLGGSLDEKLFF. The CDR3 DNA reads TGTGCCAGTCTCGGGGGGTCACTCGATGAAAAACTGTTTTTT.

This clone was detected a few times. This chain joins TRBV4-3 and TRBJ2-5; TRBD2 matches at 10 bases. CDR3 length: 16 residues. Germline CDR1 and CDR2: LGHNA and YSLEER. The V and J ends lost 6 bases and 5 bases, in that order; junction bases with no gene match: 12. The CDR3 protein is CASRPFQREGRETQYF. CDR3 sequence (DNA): TGCGCCAGCAGACCCTTTCAGCGGGAGGGCCGGGAGACCCAGTACTTC.

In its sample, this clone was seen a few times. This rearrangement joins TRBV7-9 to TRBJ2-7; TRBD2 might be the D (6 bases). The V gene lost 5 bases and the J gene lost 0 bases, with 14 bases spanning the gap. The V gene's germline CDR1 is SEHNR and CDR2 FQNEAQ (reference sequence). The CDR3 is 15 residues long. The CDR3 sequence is CASSADYPLSYEQYF. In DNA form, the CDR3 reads TGTGCCAGCAGCGCGGACTATCCCCTCTCCTACGAGCAGTACTTC.

In DNA, the CDR3 is TGTGCCAGCAACCCACAAGTAGGAGGGAACACCGGGGAGCTGTTTTTT. It translates to CASNPQVGGNTGELFF. This sequence joins TRBV7-2 and TRBJ2-2, with a possible D match to TRBD2 (5 bases). The CDR3 totals 16 residues. Looked up from germline, CDR1 is SGHTA and CDR2 is FQGNSA. Trimming stripped 7 bases from V and 1 base from J, with 16 bases between.

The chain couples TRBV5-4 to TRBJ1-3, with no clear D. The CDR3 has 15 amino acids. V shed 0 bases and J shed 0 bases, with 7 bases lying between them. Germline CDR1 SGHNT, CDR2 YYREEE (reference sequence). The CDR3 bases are TGTGCCAGCAGCTTGGAGCGGGCCTCTGGAAACACCATATATTTT. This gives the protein CASSLERASGNTIYF.

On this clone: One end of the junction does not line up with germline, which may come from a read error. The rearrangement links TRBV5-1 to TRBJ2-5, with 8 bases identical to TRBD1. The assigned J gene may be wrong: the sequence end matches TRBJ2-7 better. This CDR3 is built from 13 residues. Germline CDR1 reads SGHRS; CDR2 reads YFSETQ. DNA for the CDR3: TGCGCCAGCAGATTGGGACAGGTCCACGAGCAGTACTTC. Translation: CASRLGQVHEQYF.

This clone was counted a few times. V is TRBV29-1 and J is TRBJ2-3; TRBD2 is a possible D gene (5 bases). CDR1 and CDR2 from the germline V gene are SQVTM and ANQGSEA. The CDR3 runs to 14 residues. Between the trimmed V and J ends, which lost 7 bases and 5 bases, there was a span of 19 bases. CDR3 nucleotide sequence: TGCAGCGCCGGGGAAGGATTTTTCGGAGATACGCAGTATTTT. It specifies CSAGEGFFGDTQYF.

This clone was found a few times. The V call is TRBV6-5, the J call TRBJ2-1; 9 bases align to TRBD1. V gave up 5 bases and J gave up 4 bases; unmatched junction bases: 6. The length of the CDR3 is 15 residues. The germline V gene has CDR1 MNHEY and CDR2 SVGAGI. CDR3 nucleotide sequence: TGTGCCAGCAGTCATCGACAGGGGGGTTACAATGAGCAGTTCTTC. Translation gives CASSHRQGGYNEQFF.

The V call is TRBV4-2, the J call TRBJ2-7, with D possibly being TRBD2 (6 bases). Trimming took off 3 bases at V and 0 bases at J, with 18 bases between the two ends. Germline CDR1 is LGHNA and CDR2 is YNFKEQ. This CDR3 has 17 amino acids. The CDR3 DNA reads TGTGCCAGCAGCCATGAGGGTCGGGGGAGGAGCTCCTACGAGCAGTACTTC. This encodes CASSHEGRGRSSYEQYF.

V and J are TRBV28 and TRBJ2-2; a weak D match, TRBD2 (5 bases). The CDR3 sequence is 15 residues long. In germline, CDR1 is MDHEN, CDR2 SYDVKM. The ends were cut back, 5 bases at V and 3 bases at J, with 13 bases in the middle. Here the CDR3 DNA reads TGTGCCAGCAGTCTAAGCGGTCTCTACACCGGGGAGCTGTTTTTT. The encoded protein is CASSLSGLYTGELFF.

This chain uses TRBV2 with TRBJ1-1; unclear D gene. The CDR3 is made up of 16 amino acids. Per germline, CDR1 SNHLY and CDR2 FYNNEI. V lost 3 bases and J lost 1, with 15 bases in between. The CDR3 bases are TGTGCCAGCAGTGATTTTGAGGGATTAGAGAACACTGAAGCTTTCTTT. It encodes CASSDFEGLENTEAFF.

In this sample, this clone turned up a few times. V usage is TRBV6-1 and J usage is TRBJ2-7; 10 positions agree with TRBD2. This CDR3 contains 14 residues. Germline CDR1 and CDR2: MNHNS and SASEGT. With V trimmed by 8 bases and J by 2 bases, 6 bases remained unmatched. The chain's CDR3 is CASLAGVIPYEQYF. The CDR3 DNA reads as TGTGCCAGCCTAGCGGGAGTGATCCCCTACGAGCAGTACTTC.

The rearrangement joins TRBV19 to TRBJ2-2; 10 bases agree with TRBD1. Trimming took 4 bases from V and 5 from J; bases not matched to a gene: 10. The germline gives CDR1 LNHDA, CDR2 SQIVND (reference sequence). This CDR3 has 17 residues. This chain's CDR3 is CASSTTGTGERTGELFF. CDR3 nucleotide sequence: TGTGCCAGTAGTACCACCGGGACAGGGGAACGGACCGGGGAGCTGTTTTTT.

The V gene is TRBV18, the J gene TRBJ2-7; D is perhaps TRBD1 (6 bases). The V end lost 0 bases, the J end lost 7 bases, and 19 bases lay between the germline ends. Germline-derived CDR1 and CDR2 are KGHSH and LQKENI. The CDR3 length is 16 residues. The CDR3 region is CASSPPSEAGVGEQYF. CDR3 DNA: TGTGCCAGCTCACCACCGTCCGAGGCAGGGGTTGGTGAGCAGTACTTC.

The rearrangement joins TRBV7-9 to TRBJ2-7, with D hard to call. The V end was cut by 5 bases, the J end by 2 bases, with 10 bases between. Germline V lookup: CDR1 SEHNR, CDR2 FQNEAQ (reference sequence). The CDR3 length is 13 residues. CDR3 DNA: TGTGCCAGCAGCCCCAGCCTAGCCTACGAGCAGTACTTC. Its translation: CASSPSLAYEQYF.

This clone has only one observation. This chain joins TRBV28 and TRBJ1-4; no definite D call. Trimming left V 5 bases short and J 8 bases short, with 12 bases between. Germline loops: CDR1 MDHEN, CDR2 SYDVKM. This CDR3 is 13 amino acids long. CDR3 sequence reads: CASSTPAREKLFF. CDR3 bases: TGTGCCAGCAGTACACCAGCGAGAGAAAAACTGTTTTTT.

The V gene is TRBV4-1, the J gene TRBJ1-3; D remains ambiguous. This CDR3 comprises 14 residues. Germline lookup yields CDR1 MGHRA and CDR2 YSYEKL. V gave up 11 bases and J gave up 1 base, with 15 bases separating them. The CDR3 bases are TGCGCCCCTTACTCTGGAGGTTCTGGAAACACCATATATTTT. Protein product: CAPYSGGSGNTIYF.

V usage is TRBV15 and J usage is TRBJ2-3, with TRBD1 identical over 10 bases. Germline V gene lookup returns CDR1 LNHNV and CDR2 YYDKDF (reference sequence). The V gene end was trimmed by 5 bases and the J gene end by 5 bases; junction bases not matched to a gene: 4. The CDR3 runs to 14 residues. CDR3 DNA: TGTGCCACCAGCCTCCGGACAGGGGGAGATACGCAGTATTTT. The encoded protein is CATSLRTGGDTQYF.

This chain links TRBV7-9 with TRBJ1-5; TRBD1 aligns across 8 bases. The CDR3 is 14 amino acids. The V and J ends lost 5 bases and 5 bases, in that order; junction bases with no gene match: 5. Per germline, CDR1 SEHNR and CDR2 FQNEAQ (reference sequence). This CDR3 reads CASSPQQGDQPQHF. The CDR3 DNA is TGTGCCAGCAGCCCACAACAGGGGGATCAGCCCCAGCATTTT. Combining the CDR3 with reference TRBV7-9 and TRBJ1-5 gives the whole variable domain DTGVSQNPRHKITKRGQNVTFRCDPISEHNRLYWYRQTLGQGPEFLTYFQNEAQLEKSRLLSDRFSAERPKGSFSTLEIQRTEQGDSAMYLCASSPQQGDQPQHFGDGTRLSIL.